Following are 17 T cell receptor beta chains from one sample sequenced in a study of blood T cell dynamics during melanoma immunotherapy. The time point is: week 3, after first cycle of checkpoint inhibitor. The data were produced by immunoSEQ multiplex PCR, yet TCRdb's version contains in-frame clones alone and is incomplete. The table records about 11,000 clones, over 75% of them present only once. The source material was blood, sampled from a patient treated with checkpoint blockade. The receptors come from a human donor with melanoma.

The V and J genes are TRBV10-1 and TRBJ1-4; TRBD1 is a possible D gene (6 bases). The V end was cut by 6 bases, the J end by 3 bases, with 11 bases between. The germline V gene encodes CDR1 WNHNN and CDR2 SYGVQD (reference sequence). This CDR3 spans 14 amino acids. In nucleotides, the CDR3 is TGCGCCAGCAGCGAAGGGGGAGCTAATGAAAAACTGTTTTTT. This codes for CASSEGGANEKLFF.

V is TRBV7-2 and J is TRBJ1-2; a weak D match, TRBD1 (6 bases). The V gene lost 7 bases and the J gene lost 4 bases, with 16 bases spanning the gap. The CDR3 loop spans 14 amino acids. Germline CDR1 reads SGHTA; CDR2 reads FQGNSA. The CDR3 coding sequence is TGTGCCAGCACCTCGAATGGGGGGCCCTATGGCTACACCTTC. It is translated as CASTSNGGPYGYTF.

V usage is TRBV10-3 and J usage is TRBJ1-1; D might be TRBD1 (6 bases). The V gene lost 10 bases and the J gene lost 0 bases, with 9 bases spanning the gap. From germline, CDR1 is ENHRY and CDR2 SYGVKD. This CDR3 region has 12 residues. The chain's CDR3 is CATAGVNTEAFF. CDR3 coding DNA: TGTGCCACTGCAGGGGTGAACACTGAAGCTTTCTTT.

In this sample, this clone turned up a few times. This chain links TRBV19 with TRBJ1-1; possibly TRBD1 for D (6 bases). Trimming took off 7 bases at V and 2 bases at J, with 14 bases between the two ends. The CDR3 spans 14 residues. The germline V gene has CDR1 LNHDA and CDR2 SQIVND (reference sequence). CDR3 nucleotide sequence: TGTGCCAGTACCGTGGACAGCCCTAACACTGAAGCTTTCTTT. This translates into CASTVDSPNTEAFF. The variable domain in full, with the rest retrieved from reference TRBV19 and TRBJ1-1, is DGGITQSPKYLFRKEGQNVTLSCEQNLNHDAMYWYRQDPGQGLRLIYYSQIVNDFQKGDIAEGYSVSREKKESFPLTVTSAQKNPTAFYLCASTVDSPNTEAFFGQGTRLTVV.

The genes are TRBV4-3 and TRBJ2-1; TRBD1 matches 12 bases. V dropped 4 bases and J dropped 8; count of bases not matched to a gene: 9. In germline, CDR1 is LGHNA, CDR2 YSLEER. The CDR3 is made up of 16 amino acids. The CDR3 nucleotides read TGCGCCAGCAGCCCCTCGGGTGGGACAGGGGGCGATGAGCAGTTCTTC. This encodes CASSPSGGTGGDEQFF.

The CDR3 loop reads CASSPTGGFSNQPQHF. CDR3 in DNA: TGTGCCAGCAGCCCCACGGGGGGCTTCAGCAATCAGCCCCAGCATTTT. J is TRBJ1-5 and V is TRBV7-6, with TRBD1 as a possible D gene (6 bases). The CDR3 is 16 residues long. The germline V gene encodes CDR1 SGHVS and CDR2 FNYEAQ. Trimming cost V 5 bases and J 1 base, with 15 bases left between them.

The chain carries TRBV4-3 and TRBJ2-1; 10 nucleotides align to TRBD2. The V segment lost 0 bases and the J segment 5 bases; nucleotides outside the gene matches: 7. The CDR3 is made up of 17 amino acids. Germline V gene data show CDR1 as LGHNA and CDR2 as YSLEER. The CDR3 spells CASSQDRLAGANNEQFF. The CDR3 DNA reads TGCGCCAGCAGCCAAGACCGGCTAGCGGGGGCCAACAATGAGCAGTTCTTC.

This sequence joins TRBV9 and TRBJ2-2, with 9 bases that match TRBD1. Per germline, CDR1 SGDLS and CDR2 YYNGEE. V gave up 4 bases and J gave up 0 bases; unmatched junction bases: 7. The CDR3 length is 17 residues. The CDR3 loop reads CASSSYRGPANTGELFF. CDR3 coding DNA: TGTGCCAGCAGCTCTTACAGGGGGCCCGCGAACACCGGGGAGCTGTTTTTT.

The rearrangement links TRBV27 to TRBJ2-7; D may be TRBD1 (6 bases). V was trimmed by 0 bases and J by 1 base, leaving 7 bases between them. The germline V gene encodes CDR1 MNHEY and CDR2 SMNVEV (reference sequence). The CDR3 covers 14 residues. CDR3 residues: CASSLSDSSYEQYF. The CDR3 DNA sequence: TGTGCCAGCAGTTTATCGGACAGTTCCTACGAGCAGTACTTC.

The gene calls are TRBV6-5 and TRBJ1-4, with no clear D. Trimming cost V 2 bases and J 8 bases, with 9 bases left between them. Germline-derived CDR1 and CDR2 are MNHEY and SVGAGI. CDR3 length equals 13 residues. CDR3 region: CASSYRVSEKLFF. CDR3 DNA: TGTGCCAGCAGTTACAGGGTTTCAGAAAAACTGTTTTTT.

The rearrangement links TRBV2 to TRBJ1-5; D is unclear. The CDR3 is 13 residues long. Trimming removed 4 bases at V and 5 bases at J, with 9 bases between. Looked up from germline, CDR1 is SNHLY and CDR2 is FYNNEI. DNA for the CDR3: TGTGCCAGCAGTGGTGAGAGGGATCAGCCCCAGCATTTT. It codes for CASSGERDQPQHF.

This clone was seen a single time. The DNA for the CDR3 is TGTGCCAGCAGCTTAATGGGGACAGGGAAGGAAAAACTGTTTTTT. Translated, it gives CASSLMGTGKEKLFF. The rearrangement links TRBV7-9 to TRBJ1-4; 9 nucleotides align to TRBD1. J lost 8 bases, V lost 2 bases, and 6 bases had no gene match. This CDR3 region has 15 residues. Per germline, CDR1 SEHNR and CDR2 FQNEAQ (reference sequence).

The rearrangement uses TRBV6-4 and TRBJ1-6, with D possibly matching TRBD1 (6 bases). This CDR3 comprises 15 residues. Between the trimmed V and J ends, which lost 4 bases and 7 bases, there was a span of 14 bases. Germline V gene sequence: CDR1 MRHNA, CDR2 SNTAGT. CDR3 nucleotide sequence: TGTGCCAGCAGTGCAGGGGCTCAGGGGAATTCACCCCTCCACTTT. Residues: CASSAGAQGNSPLHF.

The chain has TRBV7-2 and TRBJ2-5; D assignment may be TRBD1 or TRBD2 (7 bases each). CDR1 SGHTA and CDR2 FQGNSA come from the germline V gene. Trimming cost V 10 bases and J 5 bases, with 23 bases left between them. This CDR3 comprises 15 residues. The CDR3 here is CANSGGKGAAETQYF. The CDR3 DNA is TGTGCCAACTCGGGGGGTAAGGGGGCGGCGGAGACCCAGTACTTC.

Here the CDR3 reads CASSEATRLPSDTQYF. For the CDR3, the DNA is TGTGCCAGCAGTGAAGCCACCCGCTTACCTTCGGATACGCAGTATTTT. The rearrangement uses TRBV2 and TRBJ2-3; D is ambiguous. Trimming left V 0 bases short and J 6 bases short, with 16 bases between. The germline V gene has CDR1 SNHLY and CDR2 FYNNEI. CDR3 length equals 16 residues.

The V and J genes are TRBV18 and TRBJ2-6; tentative D call: TRBD1 (5 bases). V lost 3 bases, J lost 2 bases, and 11 bases lay in between. This CDR3 is built from 16 residues. Germline V gene lookup returns CDR1 KGHSH and CDR2 LQKENI. CDR3 amino acids: CASSPQGPTGANVLTF. The DNA of the CDR3 is TGTGCCAGCTCACCGCAGGGCCCCACTGGGGCCAACGTCCTGACTTTC.

This sequence joins TRBV2 and TRBJ1-2, with 12 nucleotides matching TRBD1. The CDR3 has 17 amino acids. Germline CDR1 and CDR2: SNHLY and FYNNEI. V lost 4 bases to trimming and J lost 5 bases; unmatched junction nucleotides: 11. The CDR3 protein is CASSGPGQGADRYGYTF. Here the CDR3 DNA reads TGTGCCAGCAGTGGCCCGGGACAGGGGGCAGATCGATATGGCTACACCTTC. The full variable domain, with the rest looked up from reference TRBV2 and TRBJ1-2, is EPEVTQTPSHQVTQMGQEVILRCVPISNHLYFYWYRQILGQKVEFLVSFYNNEISEKSEIFDDQFSVERPDGSNFTLKIRSTKLEDSAMYFCASSGPGQGADRYGYTFGSGTRLTVV.